A single sample gave rise to the 9 T cell receptor beta chains below, sequenced in a study of shared clonotypes between healthy human individuals. Produced via immunoSEQ multiplex PCR; TCRdb's table is partial and in-frame only. The sample carries more than 400,000 clones, almost 97% recorded once. Sequences were obtained from naive CD4+ T cells sorted from blood. The subset here: CD45RA+ positively selected. The receptor set was obtained from a woman in her twenties or thirties in good health.

The rearrangement joins TRBV28 to TRBJ2-1; 7 bases agree with TRBD2. The germline V gene encodes CDR1 MDHEN and CDR2 SYDVKM. J gave up 4 bases and V 1 base, and 1 base lay outside the gene matches. CDR3 length: 14 residues. The chain's CDR3 is CASSLSAGYNEQFF. CDR3 sequence (DNA): TGTGCCAGCAGTTTATCAGCGGGGTACAATGAGCAGTTCTTC. Full variable domain (missing parts from reference TRBV28 and TRBJ2-1): DVKVTQSSRYLVKRTGEKVFLECVQDMDHENMFWYRQDPGLGLRLIYFSYDVKMKEKGDIPEGYSVSREKKERFSLILESASTNQTSMYLCASSLSAGYNEQFFGPGTRLTVL.

This chain joins TRBV7-2 and TRBJ2-3; D is ambiguous. This CDR3 region has 12 residues. Germline V CDR1 and CDR2: SGHTA, FQGNSA. Trimming left V 2 bases short and J 5 bases short, with 5 bases between. CDR3 amino acids: CASSLSRDTQYF. The CDR3 DNA reads as TGTGCCAGCAGCTTAAGTCGAGATACGCAGTATTTT.

The chain recombines TRBV11-3 with TRBJ2-1, with D possibly being TRBD2 (6 bases). Germline CDR1 is SGHNT and CDR2 is YENEEA. The CDR3 spans 15 residues. The V gene lost 3 bases and the J gene lost 1 base, with 10 bases spanning the gap. The CDR3 reads CASSFSGGSYNEQFF. CDR3 DNA sequence: TGTGCCAGCAGCTTCTCCGGGGGTTCCTACAATGAGCAGTTCTTC. The whole variable domain, remainder taken from reference TRBV11-3 and TRBJ2-1, is EAGVVQSPRYKIIEKKQPVAFWCNPISGHNTLYWYLQNLGQGPELLIRYENEEAVDDSQLPKDRFSAERLKGVDSTLKIQPAELGDSAVYLCASSFSGGSYNEQFFGPGTRLTVL.

This clone was found once. The genes are TRBV6-5 and TRBJ1-2, with 9 nucleotides matching TRBD1. The V and J ends lost 0 bases and 8 bases, in that order; junction bases with no gene match: 4. The CDR3 sequence is 14 residues long. Germline assignment: CDR1 MNHEY and CDR2 SVGAGI. CDR3 in amino acids: CASSYSGQGMGYTF. The CDR3 nucleotides are TGTGCCAGCAGTTACTCCGGACAGGGGATGGGCTACACCTTC.

This chain connects TRBV28 to TRBJ2-5; D gene uncertain. V was cut by 6 bases and J by 6 bases, with 17 bases left in between. The germline CDR1 and CDR2 sequences are MDHEN and SYDVKM. The CDR3 has 14 residues. The CDR3 DNA reads TGTGCCAGCAGACCCCACTCCAGCCGTAAGACCCAGTACTTC. As protein: CASRPHSSRKTQYF. Supplemented by reference TRBV28 and TRBJ2-5, the full variable domain reads DVKVTQSSRYLVKRTGEKVFLECVQDMDHENMFWYRQDPGLGLRLIYFSYDVKMKEKGDIPEGYSVSREKKERFSLILESASTNQTSMYLCASRPHSSRKTQYFGPGTRLLVL.

V and J are TRBV19 and TRBJ1-5; the match to TRBD1 covers 7 bases. Germline lookup yields CDR1 LNHDA and CDR2 SQIVND (reference sequence). J was trimmed by 3 bases and V by 3 bases; bases with no gene match: 8. CDR3 length equals 16 residues. This CDR3 is CASSITQGSFNQPQHF. DNA of the CDR3: TGTGCCAGTAGTATCACACAGGGGTCCTTCAATCAGCCCCAGCATTTT. The full variable domain, in which reference TRBV19 and TRBJ1-5 provide the parts outside the CDR3, is DGGITQSPKYLFRKEGQNVTLSCEQNLNHDAMYWYRQDPGQGLRLIYYSQIVNDFQKGDIAEGYSVSREKKESFPLTVTSAQKNPTAFYLCASSITQGSFNQPQHFGDGTRLSIL.

The chain uses TRBV4-1 and TRBJ1-2, with unresolved D. The V end lost 1 base, the J end lost 1 base, and 10 bases lay between the germline ends. The CDR3 contains 15 residues. The germline CDR1 and CDR2 sequences are MGHRA and YSYEKL. The CDR3 bases are TGCGCCAGCAGCCAAGGAGGTCACTTTAACTATGGCTACACCTTC. This gives the protein CASSQGGHFNYGYTF.

This sequence joins TRBV6-1 and TRBJ2-7; 10 bases agree with TRBD1. The CDR3 covers 17 residues. Germline assignment: CDR1 MNHNS and CDR2 SASEGT. The trim removed 4 bases at V and 2 bases at J, leaving 11 bases unmatched. Here the CDR3 reads CASSGGTGDSLPYEQYF. The CDR3 nucleotides read TGTGCCAGCAGTGGGGGGACAGGGGACTCACTGCCCTACGAGCAGTACTTC.

V gene TRBV28 combines with J gene TRBJ2-1; D possibly uses TRBD1 or TRBD2 (6 bases each). Trimming cost V 8 bases and J 4 bases, with 21 bases left between them. The CDR3 has 16 residues. Germline CDR1 reads MDHEN; CDR2 reads SYDVKM. This CDR3 reads CASDGPGAVKYNEQFF. The CDR3 DNA sequence: TGTGCCAGCGACGGGCCGGGGGCGGTAAAATACAATGAGCAGTTCTTC.